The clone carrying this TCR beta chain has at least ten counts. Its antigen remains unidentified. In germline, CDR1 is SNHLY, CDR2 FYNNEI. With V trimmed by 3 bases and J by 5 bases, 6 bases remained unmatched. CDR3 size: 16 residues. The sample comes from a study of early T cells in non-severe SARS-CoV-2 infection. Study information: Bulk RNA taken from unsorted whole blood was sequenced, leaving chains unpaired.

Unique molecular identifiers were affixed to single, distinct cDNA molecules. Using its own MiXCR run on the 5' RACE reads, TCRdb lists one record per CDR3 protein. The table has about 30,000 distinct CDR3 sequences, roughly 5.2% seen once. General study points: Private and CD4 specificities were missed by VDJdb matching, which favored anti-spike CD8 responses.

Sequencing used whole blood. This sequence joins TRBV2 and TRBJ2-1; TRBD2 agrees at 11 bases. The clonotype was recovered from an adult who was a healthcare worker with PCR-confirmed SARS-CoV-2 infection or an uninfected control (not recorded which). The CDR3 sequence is CASSDSTSGANNEQFF. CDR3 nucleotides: TGTGCCAGCAGTGATTCGACTAGCGGGGCAAACAATGAGCAGTTCTTC.